A single sample is the source of the 23 T cell receptor beta chains below, sequenced in a study of T-cell reconstitution after alpha-beta-depleted transplantation in children. The library targeted TCRbeta and was prepared with unique molecular identifiers. TCRdb reanalysed the PCR reads using MiXCR and keeps one entry per CDR3 protein. The data show a few hundred thousand distinct CDR3 sequences, with about 9.4% seen just once and around 2.4% held by the top ten. The source was PBMCs from the stem cell graft donor, collected from the stem cell graft. These receptors originate from a human donor who donated a stem cell graft to a child with acute lymphoblastic leukemia.

The chain employs TRBV7-3 and TRBJ2-3, with TRBD2 identical over 15 bases. CDR3 size: 14 residues. Germline V gene lookup returns CDR1 SGHTA and CDR2 FQGTGA. Losses at the gene ends were 4 bases for V and 8 bases for J; bases not matched to a gene: 1. Here the CDR3 reads CASSSGLAGGTQYF. The CDR3 coding sequence is TGTGCCAGCAGCTCGGGACTAGCGGGAGGTACGCAGTATTTT.

In regard to this clonotype: A read error may produce the germline difference seen at one junction end. This chain joins TRBV12-3 or TRBV12-4 and TRBJ2-3; TRBD2 aligns across 7 bases. The CDR3 consists of 18 residues. In nucleotides, the CDR3 is TGTACCAGCTGTTTTCAGGCTTCTTGGGAGGGCGGCACAGATACGCAGTATTTT. It translates to CTSCFQASWEGGTDTQYF.

The chain employs TRBV11-2 and TRBJ2-1, with 11 bases matching TRBD2. This CDR3 is 21 amino acids long. Trimming took 0 bases from V and 5 from J; bases not matched to a gene: 18. Germline assignment: CDR1 SGHAT and CDR2 FQNNGV. CDR3 in amino acids: CASSLDIWSGGTSGADNEQFF. As DNA, the CDR3 is TGTGCCAGCAGCTTAGATATCTGGTCAGGGGGGACTAGCGGAGCCGACAATGAGCAGTTCTTC.

This clonotype was counted between two and nine times. DNA of the CDR3: TGTGCCAGCAGCTTAGCGAGGACAGGGGGCTACGAGCAGTACTTC. It yields the protein CASSLARTGGYEQYF. The chain carries TRBV7-8 and TRBJ2-7, with 10 bases that match TRBD1. Unmatched junction bases numbered 2, after V lost 0 bases and J lost 3 bases. The germline CDR1 and CDR2 sequences are SGHVS and FQNEAQ. The CDR3 sequence is 15 residues long.

This clonotype came up a few times. This chain connects TRBV7-8 to TRBJ2-1; TRBD2 is a possible D gene (6 bases). The germline V gene encodes CDR1 SGHVS and CDR2 FQNEAQ. The CDR3 runs to 16 residues. V was cut by 1 base and J by 5 bases, with 15 bases left in between. This CDR3 reads CASSLVGGAENNEQFF. CDR3 bases: TGTGCCAGCAGCTTAGTTGGCGGGGCCGAAAACAATGAGCAGTTCTTC.

This clonotype turned up a few times. The rearrangement joins TRBV5-1 to TRBJ2-7; possibly TRBD1 for D (8 bases). The V end lost 2 bases, the J end lost 4 bases, and 13 bases lay between the germline ends. Germline V gives CDR1 SGHRS, CDR2 YFSETQ. The CDR3 runs to 14 residues. Written as DNA, the CDR3 is TGCGCCAGCAGCTTAAACAGGGGGGGATACGAGCAGTACTTC. It is translated as CASSLNRGGYEQYF.

The genes are TRBV4-2 and TRBJ2-7, with 10 bases fitting TRBD1. The CDR3 extends over 17 amino acids. J was trimmed by 1 base and V by 0 bases; bases with no gene match: 6. Germline V gene lookup returns CDR1 LGHNA and CDR2 YNFKEQ. The DNA for the CDR3 is TGTGCCAGCAGCCAAGAGGTACGGGACAGGGGATCCTACGAGCAGTACTTC. Its protein product is CASSQEVRDRGSYEQYF.

CDR3: CASSEGQVNTGELFF. CDR3 nucleotides: TGTGCCAGCAGCGAGGGACAGGTGAACACCGGGGAGCTGTTTTTT. The gene calls are TRBV5-5 and TRBJ2-2, with 8 bases identical to TRBD1. Germline V lookup: CDR1 SGHKS, CDR2 YYEKEE (reference sequence). Trimming removed 4 bases from V and 1 base from J; junction bases left unmatched: 3. CDR3 length: 15 amino acids.

This clonotype occurred a few times. The J gene is TRBJ2-1, the V gene TRBV5-5, with 12 bases that match TRBD2. CDR3 length: 15 residues. Trimming removed 4 bases from V and 6 bases from J; junction bases left unmatched: 5. Germline CDR1 is SGHKS and CDR2 is YYEKEE (reference sequence). The CDR3 DNA sequence: TGTGCCAGCAGCCCGACTAGCGGGAGCGCCAATGAGCAGTTCTTC. Its translation: CASSPTSGSANEQFF.

Regarding this clonotype: A single base separates this from a much larger clone, so it may be a read error. Here the CDR3 reads CASSWSTSGRETQYF. The CDR3 nucleotides read TGTGCCAGCAGTTGGAGCACTAGCGGACGAGAGACCCAGTACTTC. The V call is TRBV12-3 or TRBV12-4, the J call TRBJ2-5, with 8 positions matching TRBD2. The J segment lost 4 bases and the V segment lost 4 bases, leaving 8 bases of the junction unmatched. The CDR3 loop spans 15 amino acids.

This clonotype was seen many times. J is TRBJ2-3 and V is TRBV6-5, with TRBD2 matching 11 bases. CDR1 is MNHEY and CDR2 is SVGAGI in the germline V gene. The trim removed 4 bases at V and 4 bases at J, leaving 4 bases unmatched. The CDR3 has 15 residues. The DNA for the CDR3 is TGTGCCAGCAGTTTGATAGCGGGAGGGCCAGATACGCAGTATTTT. Amino acid sequence: CASSLIAGGPDTQYF.

This clonotype came up a few times. The chain employs TRBV4-1 and TRBJ2-1; D gene uncertain. The CDR3 covers 15 residues. The V and J ends lost 4 bases and 6 bases respectively, with 16 bases between them. From germline, CDR1 is MGHRA and CDR2 YSYEKL. CDR3 DNA sequence: TGCGCCAGCAGCCCATTTCCCCCGGGCCCCAATGAGCAGTTCTTC. It encodes CASSPFPPGPNEQFF.

This clonotype has a handful of counts. The genes are TRBV6-1 and TRBJ1-1, with D unclear. V lost 3 bases, J lost 8 bases, and 7 bases lay in between. Per germline, CDR1 MNHNS and CDR2 SASEGT. The CDR3 sequence is 11 residues long. This CDR3 reads CASSERVEAFF. CDR3 nucleotide sequence: TGTGCCAGCAGTGAGAGGGTGGAAGCTTTCTTT.

This clonotype was recorded many times. As DNA, the CDR3 is TGTGCCAGCAGTTCCTCACTAGTAGCGCAGTATTTT. This sequence encodes CASSSSLVAQYF. The chain joins TRBV6-5 to TRBJ2-3, with D possibly being TRBD2 (5 bases). The germline CDR1 and CDR2 sequences are MNHEY and SVGAGI. Trimming took off 4 bases at V and 10 bases at J, with 12 bases between the two ends. CDR3 length: 12 amino acids.

This clonotype was observed a handful of times. The chain has TRBV3-1 and TRBJ1-2; D not certain. This CDR3 spans 17 amino acids. The germline gives CDR1 LGHDT, CDR2 YNNKEL (reference sequence). Trimming took 0 bases from V and 5 from J, leaving 19 bases between them. The CDR3: CASSQDPYRINPYGYTF. In DNA form, the CDR3 reads TGTGCCAGCAGCCAAGATCCTTACAGAATAAACCCTTATGGCTACACCTTC.

This rearrangement joins TRBV9 to TRBJ2-1; a possible D gene is TRBD2 (5 bases). Germline-derived CDR1 and CDR2 are SGDLS and YYNGEE. The CDR3 loop spans 14 amino acids. V lost 3 bases to trimming and J lost 9 bases, with 16 bases between them. This chain's CDR3 is CASSARTARGEQFF. CDR3 nucleotide sequence: TGTGCCAGCAGCGCCCGGACCGCCCGGGGTGAGCAGTTCTTC.

The gene calls are TRBV5-1 and TRBJ2-5, with D uncertain. The CDR3 length is 12 residues. Germline CDR1 reads SGHRS; CDR2 reads YFSETQ. Trimming removed 5 bases from V and 6 bases from J, with 11 bases in between. CDR3 coding DNA: TGCGCCAGCAGTCAGTCCGGGCAGACCCAGTACTTC. It yields the protein CASSQSGQTQYF.

The sample holds many counts of this clonotype. This chain links TRBV3-1 with TRBJ1-2; D gene uncertain. The germline V gene encodes CDR1 LGHDT and CDR2 YNNKEL (reference sequence). V lost 1 base, J lost 3 bases, and 3 bases lay in between. The CDR3 is made up of 12 amino acids. The CDR3 loop is CASSQADYGYTF. The DNA for the CDR3 is TGTGCCAGCAGCCAAGCTGACTATGGCTACACCTTC.

This rearrangement joins TRBV7-6 to TRBJ2-1; the D gene is possibly TRBD2 (6 bases). This CDR3 is built from 13 residues. Trimming pared 4 bases from V and 5 bases from J, leaving 9 bases between. Germline loops: CDR1 SGHVS, CDR2 FNYEAQ. In DNA form, the CDR3 reads TGTGCCAGCAGCTGGCGGGGAGACAATGAGCAGTTCTTC. Amino acid sequence: CASSWRGDNEQFF.

In this sample, this clonotype turned up many times. The chain combines TRBV10-3 with TRBJ2-7, with 9 bases matching TRBD1. The CDR3 is 13 residues long. The germline V gene has CDR1 ENHRY and CDR2 SYGVKD. V lost 8 bases, J lost 2 bases, and 4 bases stayed unmatched. CDR3: CAIRGTGTYEQYF. In DNA form, the CDR3 reads TGTGCCATCCGGGGGACAGGGACCTACGAGCAGTACTTC.

The sample holds many counts of this clonotype. This chain joins TRBV4-1 and TRBJ2-7, with D perhaps matching TRBD1 (5 bases). This CDR3 contains 13 residues. V lost 6 bases and J 0 bases, leaving 9 bases between the germline ends. Germline CDR1 MGHRA, CDR2 YSYEKL. In DNA form, the CDR3 reads TGCGCCAGCAGGGGGCCCCTCTCCTACGAGCAGTACTTC. Protein: CASRGPLSYEQYF.

This clonotype has at least ten counts. V is TRBV7-9 and J is TRBJ1-1; the D is unclear. Germline V gives CDR1 SEHNR, CDR2 FQNEAQ (reference sequence). The CDR3 extends over 14 amino acids. The germline V and J ends were trimmed by 1 base and 1 base, with 7 bases remaining between them. This CDR3 is CASSLGAPNTEAFF. CDR3 DNA sequence: TGTGCCAGCAGCTTAGGGGCCCCGAACACTGAAGCTTTCTTT.

V and J are TRBV27 and TRBJ2-7; 7 bases agree with TRBD2. This CDR3 contains 15 residues. The J segment lost 1 base and the V segment lost 8 bases, leaving 11 bases of the junction unmatched. CDR1 is MNHEY and CDR2 is SMNVEV in the germline V gene (reference sequence). The CDR3: CASRVAGLSSYEQYF. For the CDR3, the DNA is TGTGCCAGCCGCGTAGCGGGCCTTAGTTCCTACGAGCAGTACTTC.